These 12 T cell receptor beta chains were all obtained from the same sample, sequenced in a study of siplizumab effects on memory and regulatory T cells. Here immunoSEQ multiplex PCR was the method, and the copy in TCRdb shows in-frame clones only, minus some. The sample contains about 69,000 clones, 75% to 90% of which appear only once. The sample comprised Tregs sorted from blood. The source of these receptors is a human donor in good health.

This chain joins TRBV15 and TRBJ2-1; D possibly corresponds to TRBD2 (5 bases). The CDR3 totals 15 residues. Per germline, CDR1 LNHNV and CDR2 YYDKDF (reference sequence). Trimming stripped 5 bases from V and 6 bases from J, with 17 bases between. The CDR3 loop is CATSLNSGKLNEQFF. The CDR3 bases are TGTGCCACCAGCCTTAATTCCGGGAAACTCAATGAGCAGTTCTTC.

J is TRBJ1-3 and V is TRBV30, with unresolved D. Trimming pared 2 bases from V and 4 bases from J, leaving 12 bases between. CDR3 length equals 14 residues. Germline-derived CDR1 and CDR2 are GTSNPN and SVGIG (reference sequence). The CDR3 nucleotides are TGTGCCTGGAGTATCGGACTCTCGGGAAACACCATATATTTT. It translates to CAWSIGLSGNTIYF.

The chain links TRBV7-3 to TRBJ2-2; 12 bases line up with TRBD2. Losses at the gene ends were 4 bases for V and 5 bases for J; bases not matched to a gene: 8. The CDR3 length is 17 residues. Germline-derived CDR1 and CDR2 are SGHTA and FQGTGA. This chain's CDR3 is CASSSWTGTSGTGELFF. The CDR3 nucleotides read TGTGCCAGCAGCTCGTGGACCGGGACTAGCGGGACCGGGGAGCTGTTTTTT.

The chain combines TRBV19 with TRBJ2-3; tentative D call: TRBD2 (6 bases). The CDR3 sequence is 13 residues long. Trimming took off 3 bases at V and 11 bases at J, with 15 bases between the two ends. Germline CDR1 reads LNHDA; CDR2 reads SQIVND (reference sequence). CDR3 sequence: CASSIYSSAGQYF. The CDR3 region has the DNA TGTGCCAGTAGTATTTACTCTAGCGCGGGGCAGTATTTT. Full variable domain (outside the CDR3, taken from reference TRBV19 and TRBJ2-3): DGGITQSPKYLFRKEGQNVTLSCEQNLNHDAMYWYRQDPGQGLRLIYYSQIVNDFQKGDIAEGYSVSREKKESFPLTVTSAQKNPTAFYLCASSIYSSAGQYFGPGTRLTVL.

The rearrangement joins TRBV6-1 to TRBJ1-5, with 7 bases identical to TRBD1. The trim removed 7 bases at V and 0 bases at J, leaving 6 bases unmatched. The germline CDR1 and CDR2 sequences are MNHNS and SASEGT. The CDR3 has 15 residues. CDR3 sequence (DNA): TGTGCCAGCAAGGGACAGATTCTTAGCAATCAGCCCCAGCATTTT. Translating gives CASKGQILSNQPQHF.

This rearrangement joins TRBV7-3 to TRBJ1-1, with a weak D call TRBD1 (5 bases). The CDR3 contains 14 residues. In germline, CDR1 is SGHTA, CDR2 FQGTGA. Trimming shortened V by 5 bases and J by 1 base, and 11 bases separated the two germline ends. The CDR3 protein is CASSPMGRNTEAFF. CDR3 nucleotide sequence: TGTGCCAGCAGCCCGATGGGACGGAACACTGAAGCTTTCTTT.

The V gene is TRBV5-6, the J gene TRBJ1-5; D perhaps matches TRBD1 (5 bases). The CDR3 is made up of 15 amino acids. The V gene lost 1 base and the J gene lost 0 bases, with 8 bases spanning the gap. The germline V gene has CDR1 SGHDT and CDR2 YYEEEE. Here the CDR3 DNA reads TGTGCCAGCAGCTTGTTCAGGGTTAGCAATCAGCCCCAGCATTTT. Translating it yields CASSLFRVSNQPQHF.

The chain uses TRBV7-9 and TRBJ2-5; D unclear. The CDR3 contains 14 residues. V gave up 1 base and J gave up 5 bases, with 11 bases separating them. The germline V gene encodes CDR1 SEHNR and CDR2 FQNEAQ (reference sequence). This CDR3 reads CASSLGVGWETQYF. CDR3 DNA: TGTGCCAGCAGCTTAGGCGTCGGCTGGGAGACCCAGTACTTC. Together with reference TRBV7-9 and TRBJ2-5, the CDR3 gives the full variable domain: DTGVSQNPRHKITKRGQNVTFRCDPISEHNRLYWYRQTLGQGPEFLTYFQNEAQLEKSRLLSDRFSAERPKGSFSTLEIQRTEQGDSAMYLCASSLGVGWETQYFGPGTRLLVL.

V usage is TRBV19 and J usage is TRBJ1-3; D gene ambiguous. The ends were cut back, 5 bases at V and 0 bases at J, with 11 bases in the middle. The germline gives CDR1 LNHDA, CDR2 SQIVND (reference sequence). This CDR3 region has 15 residues. The CDR3 DNA reads as TGTGCCAGTAGTCTTAGGAAGAGCTCTGGAAACACCATATATTTT. Protein sequence: CASSLRKSSGNTIYF.

The chain joins TRBV30 to TRBJ1-2; weak D call: TRBD1 (6 bases). This CDR3 comprises 12 residues. The V end was cut by 2 bases, the J end by 6 bases, with 10 bases between. Germline-derived CDR1 and CDR2 are GTSNPN and SVGIG (reference sequence). This chain's CDR3 is CAWSIRTDGYTF. CDR3 DNA sequence: TGTGCCTGGAGTATTAGGACAGATGGCTACACCTTC.

This clone was found a few times. The CDR3 loop is CSVEGTVTSYNEQFF. For the CDR3, the DNA is TGCAGCGTTGAAGGGACAGTAACCTCCTACAATGAGCAGTTCTTC. The rearrangement joins TRBV29-1 to TRBJ2-1, with D possibly being TRBD1 (6 bases). Trimming stripped 1 base from V and 0 bases from J, with 10 bases between. Germline CDR1 reads SQVTM; CDR2 reads ANQGSEA. The CDR3 loop spans 15 amino acids.

The J gene is TRBJ1-5, the V gene TRBV28; no firm D call. Germline values: CDR1 MDHEN, CDR2 SYDVKM. V was shortened by 2 bases and J by 1 base, with 12 bases between the two germline ends. The CDR3 is 16 amino acids. The CDR3 sequence is CASSLGGRLSNQPQHF. In DNA, the CDR3 is TGTGCCAGCAGTTTAGGTGGACGCTTAAGCAATCAGCCCCAGCATTTT.